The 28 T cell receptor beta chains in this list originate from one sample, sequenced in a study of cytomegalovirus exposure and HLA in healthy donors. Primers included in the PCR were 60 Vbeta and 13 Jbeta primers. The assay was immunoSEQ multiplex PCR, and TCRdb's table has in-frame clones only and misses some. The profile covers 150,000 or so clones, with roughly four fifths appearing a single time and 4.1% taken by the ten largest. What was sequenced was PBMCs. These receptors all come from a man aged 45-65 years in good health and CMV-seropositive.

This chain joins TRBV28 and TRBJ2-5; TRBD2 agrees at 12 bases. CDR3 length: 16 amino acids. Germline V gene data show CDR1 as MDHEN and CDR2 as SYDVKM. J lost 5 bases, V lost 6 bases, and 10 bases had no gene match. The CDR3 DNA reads TGTGCCAGCAGCTCTCTGCTAGCGGGGGGGCAGGAGACCCAGTACTTC. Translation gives CASSSLLAGGQETQYF. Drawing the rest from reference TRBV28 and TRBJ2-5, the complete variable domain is DVKVTQSSRYLVKRTGEKVFLECVQDMDHENMFWYRQDPGLGLRLIYFSYDVKMKEKGDIPEGYSVSREKKERFSLILESASTNQTSMYLCASSSLLAGGQETQYFGPGTRLLVL.

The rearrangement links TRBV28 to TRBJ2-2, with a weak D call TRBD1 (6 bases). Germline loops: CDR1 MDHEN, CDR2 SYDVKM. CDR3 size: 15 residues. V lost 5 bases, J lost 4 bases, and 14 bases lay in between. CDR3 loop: CASSTTDSTTGELFF. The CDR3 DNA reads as TGTGCCAGCAGTACAACGGACAGTACCACCGGGGAGCTGTTTTTT.

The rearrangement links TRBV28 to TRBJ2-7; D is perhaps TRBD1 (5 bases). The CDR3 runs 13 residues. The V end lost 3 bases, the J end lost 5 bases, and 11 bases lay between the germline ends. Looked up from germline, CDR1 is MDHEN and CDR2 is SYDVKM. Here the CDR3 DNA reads TGTGCCAGCAGTTTCGTGGCAGGGAACGAGCAGTACTTC. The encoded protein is CASSFVAGNEQYF.

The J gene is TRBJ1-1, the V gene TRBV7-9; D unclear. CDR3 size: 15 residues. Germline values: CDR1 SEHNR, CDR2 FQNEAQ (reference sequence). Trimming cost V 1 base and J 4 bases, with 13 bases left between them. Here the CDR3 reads CASSLGGMGGTEAFF. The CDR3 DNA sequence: TGTGCCAGCAGCTTAGGAGGAATGGGTGGCACTGAAGCTTTCTTT.

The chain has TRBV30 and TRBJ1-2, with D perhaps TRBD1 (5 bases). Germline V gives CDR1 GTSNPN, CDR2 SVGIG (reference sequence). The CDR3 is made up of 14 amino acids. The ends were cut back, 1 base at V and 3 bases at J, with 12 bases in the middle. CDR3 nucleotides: TGTGCCTGGAGTGAGATCATACAGGACTATGGCTACACCTTC. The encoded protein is CAWSEIIQDYGYTF.

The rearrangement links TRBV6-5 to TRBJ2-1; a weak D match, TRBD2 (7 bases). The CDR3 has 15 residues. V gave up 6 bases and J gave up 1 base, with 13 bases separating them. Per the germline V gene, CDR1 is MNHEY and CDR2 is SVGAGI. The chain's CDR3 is CASSRRGGSYNEQFF. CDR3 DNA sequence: TGTGCCAGCAGCCGGAGGGGGGGGTCCTACAATGAGCAGTTCTTC.

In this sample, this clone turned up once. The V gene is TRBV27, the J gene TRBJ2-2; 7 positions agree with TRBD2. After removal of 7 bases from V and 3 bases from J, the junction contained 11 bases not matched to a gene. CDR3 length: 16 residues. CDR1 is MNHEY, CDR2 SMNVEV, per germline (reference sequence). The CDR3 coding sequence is TGTGCCAGCAAGGCGGCAGGGAGGGCGGACACCGGGGAGCTGTTTTTT. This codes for CASKAAGRADTGELFF.

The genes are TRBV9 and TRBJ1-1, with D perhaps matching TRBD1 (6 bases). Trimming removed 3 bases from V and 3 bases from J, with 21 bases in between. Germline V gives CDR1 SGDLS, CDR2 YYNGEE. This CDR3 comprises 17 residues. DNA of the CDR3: TGTGCCAGCAGCGAGCCCGTTCTTGGACAGCGATACACTGAAGCTTTCTTT. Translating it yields CASSEPVLGQRYTEAFF.

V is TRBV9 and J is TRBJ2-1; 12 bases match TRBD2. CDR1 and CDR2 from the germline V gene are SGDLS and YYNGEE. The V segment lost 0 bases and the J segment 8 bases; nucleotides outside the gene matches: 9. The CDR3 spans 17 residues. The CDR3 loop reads CASSVAMTSGSRDEQFF. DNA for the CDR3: TGTGCCAGCAGCGTAGCTATGACTAGCGGGAGTAGGGATGAGCAGTTCTTC.

CDR3 sequence (DNA): TGTGCCAGCAGCAGGGGCACCCAAGAGACCCAGTACTTC. Residues: CASSRGTQETQYF. The rearrangement links TRBV25-1 to TRBJ2-5; a possible D gene is TRBD1 (6 bases). Deletions cut 6 bases from V and 1 base from J, with 9 bases between. Germline assignment: CDR1 MGHDK and CDR2 SYGVNS. This CDR3 comprises 13 residues.

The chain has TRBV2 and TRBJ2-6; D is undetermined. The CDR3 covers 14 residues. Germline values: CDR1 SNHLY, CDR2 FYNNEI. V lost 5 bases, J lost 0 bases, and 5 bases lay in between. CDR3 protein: CASSSSSGANVLTF. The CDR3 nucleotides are TGTGCCAGCAGTTCCTCCTCTGGGGCCAACGTCCTGACTTTC. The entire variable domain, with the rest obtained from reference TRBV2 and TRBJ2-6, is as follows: EPEVTQTPSHQVTQMGQEVILRCVPISNHLYFYWYRQILGQKVEFLVSFYNNEISEKSEIFDDQFSVERPDGSNFTLKIRSTKLEDSAMYFCASSSSSGANVLTFGAGSRLTVL.

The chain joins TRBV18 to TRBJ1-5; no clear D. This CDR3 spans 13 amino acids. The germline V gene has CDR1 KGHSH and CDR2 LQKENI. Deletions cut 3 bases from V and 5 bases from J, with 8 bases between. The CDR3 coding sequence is TGTGCCAGCTCACCGAGGGAAGATCAGCCCCAGCATTTT. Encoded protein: CASSPREDQPQHF.

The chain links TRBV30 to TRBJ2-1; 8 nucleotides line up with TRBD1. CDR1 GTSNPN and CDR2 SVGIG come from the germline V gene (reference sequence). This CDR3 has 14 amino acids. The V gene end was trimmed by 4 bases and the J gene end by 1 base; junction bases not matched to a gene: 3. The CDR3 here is CAWTGQGSYNEQFF. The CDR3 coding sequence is TGTGCCTGGACTGGACAGGGATCCTACAATGAGCAGTTCTTC.

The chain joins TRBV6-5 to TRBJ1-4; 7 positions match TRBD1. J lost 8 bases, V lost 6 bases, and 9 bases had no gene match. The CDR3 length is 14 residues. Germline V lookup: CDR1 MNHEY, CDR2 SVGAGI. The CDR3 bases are TGTGCCAGCAGCGACCAGGGGGTAGGGGAAAAACTGTTTTTT. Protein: CASSDQGVGEKLFF.

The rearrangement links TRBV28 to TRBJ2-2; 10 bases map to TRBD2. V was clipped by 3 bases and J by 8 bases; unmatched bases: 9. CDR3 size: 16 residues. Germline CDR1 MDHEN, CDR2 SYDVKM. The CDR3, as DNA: TGTGCCAGCAGTTTCTTAGCGGGAGGTTTCATTGGGGAGCTGTTTTTT. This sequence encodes CASSFLAGGFIGELFF.

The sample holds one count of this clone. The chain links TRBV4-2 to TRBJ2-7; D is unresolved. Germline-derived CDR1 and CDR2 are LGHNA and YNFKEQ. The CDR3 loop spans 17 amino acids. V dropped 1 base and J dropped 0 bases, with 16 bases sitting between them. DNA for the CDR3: TGTGCCAGCAGCCAAGTCCCCGGCACTGCTAGCTCCTACGAGCAGTACTTC. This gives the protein CASSQVPGTASSYEQYF.

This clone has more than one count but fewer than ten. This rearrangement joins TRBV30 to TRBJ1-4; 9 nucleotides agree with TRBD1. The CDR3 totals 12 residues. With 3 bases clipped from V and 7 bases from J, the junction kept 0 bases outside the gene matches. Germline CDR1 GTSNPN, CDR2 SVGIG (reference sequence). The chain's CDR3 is CAWRGQGEKLFF. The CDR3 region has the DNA TGTGCCTGGAGGGGACAGGGTGAAAAACTGTTTTTT.

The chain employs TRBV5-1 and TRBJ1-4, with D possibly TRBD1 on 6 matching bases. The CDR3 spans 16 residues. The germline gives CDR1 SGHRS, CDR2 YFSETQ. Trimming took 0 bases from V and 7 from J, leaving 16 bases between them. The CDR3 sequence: CASSLAGVGGGEKLFF. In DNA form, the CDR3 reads TGCGCCAGCAGCTTGGCCGGGGTAGGGGGTGGTGAAAAACTGTTTTTT.

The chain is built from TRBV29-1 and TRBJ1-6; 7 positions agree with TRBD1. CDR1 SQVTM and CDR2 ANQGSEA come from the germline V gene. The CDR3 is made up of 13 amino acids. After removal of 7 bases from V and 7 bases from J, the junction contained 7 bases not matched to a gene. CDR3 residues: CSARQGSNSPLHF. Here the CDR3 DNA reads TGCAGCGCGAGACAGGGTTCGAATTCACCCCTCCACTTT.

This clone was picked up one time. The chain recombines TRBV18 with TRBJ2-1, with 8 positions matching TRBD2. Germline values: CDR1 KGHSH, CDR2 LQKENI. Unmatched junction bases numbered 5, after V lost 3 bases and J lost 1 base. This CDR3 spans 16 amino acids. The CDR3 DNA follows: TGTGCCAGCTCACCCCAGCGGGAGTTGTCCTACAATGAGCAGTTCTTC. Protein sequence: CASSPQRELSYNEQFF.

The CDR3 loop reads CASSTRNRGYEQYF. In DNA, the CDR3 is TGTGCCAGCAGTACCCGGAACAGGGGGTACGAGCAGTACTTC. The chain recombines TRBV27 with TRBJ2-7; the match to TRBD1 covers 8 bases. There are 14 residues in the CDR3. V dropped 5 bases and J dropped 4; count of bases not matched to a gene: 7. Germline CDR1 and CDR2: MNHEY and SMNVEV (reference sequence).

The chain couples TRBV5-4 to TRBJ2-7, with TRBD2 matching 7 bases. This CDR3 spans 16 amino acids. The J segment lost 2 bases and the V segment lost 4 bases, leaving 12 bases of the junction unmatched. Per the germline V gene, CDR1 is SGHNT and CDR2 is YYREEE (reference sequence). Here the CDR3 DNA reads TGTGCCAGCAGCCCGGGGGGAGGGAGGGGAACCTACGAGCAGTACTTC. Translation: CASSPGGGRGTYEQYF. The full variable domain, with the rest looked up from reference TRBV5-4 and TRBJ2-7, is ETGVTQSPTHLIKTRGQQVTLRCSSQSGHNTVSWYQQALGQGPQFIFQYYREEENGRGNFPPRFSGLQFPNYSSELNVNALELDDSALYLCASSPGGGRGTYEQYFGPGTRLTVT.

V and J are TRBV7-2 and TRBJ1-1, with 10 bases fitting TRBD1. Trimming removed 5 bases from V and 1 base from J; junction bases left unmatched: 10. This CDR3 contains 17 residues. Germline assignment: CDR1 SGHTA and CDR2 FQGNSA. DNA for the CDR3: TGTGCCAGCAGCCAGCACCGGGACAGGGGCAGGAACACTGAAGCTTTCTTT. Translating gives CASSQHRDRGRNTEAFF.

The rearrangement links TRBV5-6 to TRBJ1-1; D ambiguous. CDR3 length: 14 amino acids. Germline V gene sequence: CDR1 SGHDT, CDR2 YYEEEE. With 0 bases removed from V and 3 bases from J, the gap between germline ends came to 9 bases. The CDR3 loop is CASSLVDLDTEAFF. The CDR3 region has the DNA TGTGCCAGCAGCTTGGTCGACTTGGACACTGAAGCTTTCTTT.

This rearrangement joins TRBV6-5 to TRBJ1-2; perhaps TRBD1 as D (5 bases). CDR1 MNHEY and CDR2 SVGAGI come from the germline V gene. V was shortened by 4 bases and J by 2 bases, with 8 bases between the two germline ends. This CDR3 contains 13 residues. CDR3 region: CASSLRQNYGYTF. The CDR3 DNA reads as TGTGCCAGCAGTTTAAGACAGAACTATGGCTACACCTTC.

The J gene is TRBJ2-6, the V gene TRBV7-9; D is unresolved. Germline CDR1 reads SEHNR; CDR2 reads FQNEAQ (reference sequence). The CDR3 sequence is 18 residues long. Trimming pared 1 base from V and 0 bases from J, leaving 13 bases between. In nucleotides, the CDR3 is TGTGCCAGCAGCTTAGTACAGAGCTCCAACTCTGGGGCCAACGTCCTGACTTTC. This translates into CASSLVQSSNSGANVLTF. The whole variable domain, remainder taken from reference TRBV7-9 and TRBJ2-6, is DTGVSQNPRHKITKRGQNVTFRCDPISEHNRLYWYRQTLGQGPEFLTYFQNEAQLEKSRLLSDRFSAERPKGSFSTLEIQRTEQGDSAMYLCASSLVQSSNSGANVLTFGAGSRLTVL.

The CDR3 nucleotides are TGTGCCAGCAGTTTATACCTATCGGAAGCTTTCTTT. Protein sequence: CASSLYLSEAFF. The V call is TRBV28, the J call TRBJ1-1; D is ambiguous. V lost 1 base to trimming and J lost 8 bases, with 8 bases between them. CDR1 and CDR2 from the germline V gene are MDHEN and SYDVKM. The CDR3 is 12 amino acids.

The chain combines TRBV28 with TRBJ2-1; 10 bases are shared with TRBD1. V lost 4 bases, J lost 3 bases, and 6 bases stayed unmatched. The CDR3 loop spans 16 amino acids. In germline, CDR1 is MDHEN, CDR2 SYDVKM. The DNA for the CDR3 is TGTGCCAGCAGTTCGCCACGGACAGGGGGCTACAATGAGCAGTTCTTC. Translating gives CASSSPRTGGYNEQFF.